The next 11 T cell receptor beta chains were all read from a single sample in a study of blood T cells in healthy people across ages. It was with a sample-barcoded 5' primer and a J-beta primer mix that a second PCR of roughly 7 to 12 cycles was run. Via MiXCR, TCRdb re-called the 5' RACE reads, giving one row per CDR3 protein. The sample lists 1.5 million to 2 million distinct CDR3 sequences, 25% to 30% occurring once. Sequenced: blood. These receptor sequences come from a woman under 40 in good health.

The chain uses TRBV14 and TRBJ2-3; tentatively, D is TRBD2 (5 bases). The ends were cut back, 4 bases at V and 6 bases at J, with 29 bases in the middle. The CDR3 contains 19 residues. Germline CDR1 and CDR2: SGHDN and FVKESK. CDR3 residues: CASSLEGYFGTGIEDTQYF. The CDR3 nucleotides read TGTGCCAGCAGCCTAGAGGGCTATTTCGGAACGGGGATTGAGGATACGCAGTATTTT.

CDR3 nucleotide sequence: TGTGCCAGCAGCTTAGAGCCTAATACAGGACGGCAGCATTTT. Translation: CASSLEPNTGRQHF. This chain uses TRBV7-2 with TRBJ1-5; D perhaps matches TRBD1 (5 bases). The CDR3 covers 14 residues. Germline CDR1 is SGHTA and CDR2 is FQGNSA. Between the trimmed V and J ends, which lost 1 base and 13 bases, there was a span of 17 bases.

This clonotype occurred many times. The J gene is TRBJ2-7, the V gene TRBV12-3 or TRBV12-4; D is unresolved. This CDR3 spans 12 amino acids. V lost 1 base to trimming and J lost 6 bases, with 7 bases between them. The CDR3 DNA reads as TGTGCCAGCAGTTTAGAGGGCACCGAGCAGTACTTC. Its translation: CASSLEGTEQYF.

This clonotype was seen ten or more times. The chain recombines TRBV12-3 or TRBV12-4 with TRBJ2-7, with D possibly TRBD1 on 6 matching bases. This CDR3 is 13 amino acids long. With 5 bases removed from V and 3 bases from J, the gap between germline ends came to 11 bases. The CDR3 DNA follows: TGTGCCAGCAGTCTCGGGACAATCTACGAGCAGTACTTC. Translated, it gives CASSLGTIYEQYF.

This clonotype has ten or more counts. J is TRBJ2-5 and V is TRBV27, with a possible D match to TRBD2 (7 bases). Trimming took off 6 bases at V and 2 bases at J, with 19 bases between the two ends. The CDR3 contains 16 residues. Germline V gene lookup returns CDR1 MNHEY and CDR2 SMNVEV (reference sequence). CDR3 residues: CASRSYGGPRQETQYF. CDR3 bases: TGTGCCAGCAGATCCTACGGGGGGCCCCGTCAAGAGACCCAGTACTTC.

V is TRBV4-3 and J is TRBJ2-1; 13 nucleotides match TRBD2. J was trimmed by 9 bases and V by 5 bases; bases with no gene match: 10. CDR3 length: 16 residues. Germline values: CDR1 LGHNA, CDR2 YSLEER. CDR3: CASSGVGLAGAGEQFF. The CDR3, as DNA: TGCGCCAGCAGCGGTGTAGGACTAGCGGGAGCAGGTGAGCAGTTCTTC.

This sequence joins TRBV5-1 and TRBJ2-5; D not certain. The CDR3 consists of 15 residues. V was cut by 4 bases and J by 2 bases, with 15 bases left in between. The germline CDR1 and CDR2 sequences are SGHRS and YFSETQ. The CDR3 sequence: CASSPGLVGQETQYF. The DNA of the CDR3 is TGCGCCAGCAGCCCCGGGCTAGTCGGTCAAGAGACCCAGTACTTC.

Regarding this clonotype: A much bigger clone sits one base away, suggesting this may be a read error. This chain joins TRBV20-1 and TRBJ1-2; 7 nucleotides agree with TRBD1. The V segment lost 3 bases and the J segment 4 bases; nucleotides outside the gene matches: 2. The CDR3 loop spans 12 amino acids. Germline CDR1 is DFQATT and CDR2 is SNEGSKA (reference sequence). This chain's CDR3 is CSASGQVYGYTF. The CDR3 DNA reads as TGCAGTGCTAGCGGACAGGTCTATGGCTACACCTTC.

This clonotype was seen only a few times. V gene TRBV9 combines with J gene TRBJ1-2; no clear D. Trimming removed 3 bases from V and 8 bases from J, with 8 bases in between. Germline lookup yields CDR1 SGDLS and CDR2 YYNGEE. This CDR3 region has 11 residues. CDR3 sequence reads: CASSGRGGYTF. The CDR3 coding sequence is TGTGCCAGCAGCGGACGAGGAGGCTACACCTTC.

The gene calls are TRBV5-1 and TRBJ1-6, with no clear D. Germline loops: CDR1 SGHRS, CDR2 YFSETQ. V lost 4 bases to trimming and J lost 12 bases, with 17 bases between them. The CDR3 has 14 residues. CDR3 sequence (DNA): TGCGCCAGCAGCCAGGAGCAGCCGGCGATACCCCTCCACTTT. Translating it yields CASSQEQPAIPLHF. Full variable domain (rest looked up from reference TRBV5-1 and TRBJ1-6): KAGVTQTPRYLIKTRGQQVTLSCSPISGHRSVSWYQQTPGQGLQFLFEYFSETQRNKGNFPGRFSGRQFSNSRSEMNVSTLELGDSALYLCASSQEQPAIPLHFGNGTRLTVT.

In its sample, this clonotype was seen a few times. Written as DNA, the CDR3 is TGTGCCAGCAGCCCACGACAGGCGTCAAGCGAGCAGTACTTC. Translating gives CASSPRQASSEQYF. This chain uses TRBV6-6 with TRBJ2-7; possible D gene TRBD1, 6 bases. CDR3 size: 14 residues. Germline V CDR1 and CDR2: MNHNY, SVGAGI (reference sequence). V lost 6 bases and J lost 6, with 18 bases in between.